Below are 3 T cell receptor beta chains sequenced from a single sample in a study of cytomegalovirus exposure and HLA in healthy donors. Assay used: immunoSEQ multiplex PCR; TCRdb lists only in-frame clones, some missing. Of approximately 58,000 clones in the sample, more than 85% were seen once. Sequencing input: PBMCs. These receptors were taken from a woman in her twenties or thirties in good health and CMV-seronegative.

This chain joins TRBV7-9 and TRBJ2-2, with TRBD2 identical over 7 bases. Germline assignment: CDR1 SEHNR and CDR2 FQNEAQ (reference sequence). With 5 bases clipped from V and 5 bases from J, the junction kept 14 bases outside the gene matches. CDR3 size: 17 residues. The CDR3 DNA sequence: TGTGCCAGCAGCCTCTTTGAGGGAGGGCCTTCGACCGGGGAGCTGTTTTTT. It specifies CASSLFEGGPSTGELFF.

This chain links TRBV28 with TRBJ2-5, with 8 bases identical to TRBD2. This CDR3 contains 18 residues. The J segment lost 2 bases and the V segment lost 5 bases, leaving 16 bases of the junction unmatched. Per germline, CDR1 MDHEN and CDR2 SYDVKM. CDR3 sequence (DNA): TGTGCCAGCAGTGCCACCCGCCGGGCGGCGGGAGGACAAGAGACCCAGTACTTC. It encodes CASSATRRAAGGQETQYF. Looking up the rest from reference TRBV28 and TRBJ2-5 gives the full variable domain: DVKVTQSSRYLVKRTGEKVFLECVQDMDHENMFWYRQDPGLGLRLIYFSYDVKMKEKGDIPEGYSVSREKKERFSLILESASTNQTSMYLCASSATRRAAGGQETQYFGPGTRLLVL.

The chain is built from TRBV5-6 and TRBJ1-5; no firm D call. The CDR3 runs to 15 residues. Trimming pared 1 base from V and 1 base from J, leaving 9 bases between. The germline gives CDR1 SGHDT, CDR2 YYEEEE. Here the CDR3 reads CASSLRGSSNQPQHF. CDR3 nucleotides: TGTGCCAGCAGCTTGAGAGGGTCGAGCAATCAGCCCCAGCATTTT.